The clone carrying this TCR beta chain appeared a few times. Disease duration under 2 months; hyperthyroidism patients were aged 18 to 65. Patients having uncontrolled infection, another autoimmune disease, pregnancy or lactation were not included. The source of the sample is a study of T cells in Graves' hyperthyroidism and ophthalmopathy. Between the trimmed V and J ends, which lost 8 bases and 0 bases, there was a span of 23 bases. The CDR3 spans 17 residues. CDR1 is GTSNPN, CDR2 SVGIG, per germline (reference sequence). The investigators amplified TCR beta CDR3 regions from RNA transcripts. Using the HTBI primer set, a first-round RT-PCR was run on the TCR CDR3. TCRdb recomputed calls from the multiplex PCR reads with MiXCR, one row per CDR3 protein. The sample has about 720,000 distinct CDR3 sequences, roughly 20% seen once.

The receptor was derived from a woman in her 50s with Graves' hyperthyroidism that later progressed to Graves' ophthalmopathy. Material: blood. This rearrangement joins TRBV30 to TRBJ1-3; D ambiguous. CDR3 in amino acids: CASSRAHRGDSGNTIYF. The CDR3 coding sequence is TGTGCCAGTAGCCGGGCCCATCGAGGTGACTCTGGAAACACCATATATTTT.